This T cell receptor (beta chain) comes out of a study of identical twins. TCRdb re-analysed the 5' RACE reads in MiXCR, keeping a single row per CDR3 protein. This table holds 450,000 to 650,000 distinct CDR3 sequences, 12% to 15% found once. The germline CDR1 and CDR2 sequences are SEHNR and FQNEAQ (reference sequence). The CDR3 is 14 amino acids. V shed 5 bases and J 6 bases; nucleotides not matched to a gene: 5. Everyone who donated was a healthy Caucasian. These data are also associated with another study on yellow fever vaccine responses in identical twins.

The V gene is TRBV7-9, the J gene TRBJ2-7; the match to TRBD2 covers 12 bases. The source material was CD4+ T cells sorted from blood. This TCR came from a young woman in good health. The CDR3 is CASSPTSGRIEQYF. DNA of the CDR3: TGTGCCAGCAGCCCGACTAGCGGGAGAATCGAGCAGTACTTC.